This record looks at one TCR beta chain sequence and its context. Germline V gene data show CDR1 as SGDLS and CDR2 as YYNGEE. V trimming: 0 bases; J trimming: 7 bases; junction bases outside the gene matches: 3. CDR3 length: 15 residues. This entry comes from a study of T cell responses to AZD1222 COVID-19 vaccine. Clones were read by immunoSEQ multiplex PCR, and TCRdb kept only the in-frame ones, dropping some. This sample has fewer than 200,000 clones, with just over 90% found just once. The TCR sequence derives from an adult who received the AZD1222 COVID-19 vaccine. The V call is TRBV9, the J call TRBJ1-4; 10 bases match TRBD1. The sample in question was peripheral blood, obtained 28 days after the second AZD1222 dose. Here the CDR3 reads CASSVGGQGTEKLFF. CDR3 in DNA: TGTGCCAGCAGCGTAGGGGGACAGGGGACTGAAAAACTGTTTTTT.